A selection of T cell receptor beta chains follows, all from one sample in a study of tumor-infiltrating lymphocytes in primary liver carcinoma. TCRdb fed the multiplex PCR reads into MiXCR, producing one record per CDR3 protein. The table has about 180,000 distinct CDR3 sequences, 50% to 75% seen once. Sequencing was done on a sample of peripheral blood. The receptors were gathered from a man aged 35 to 55 with primary liver carcinoma and hepatitis B virus infection. Both conserved end residues are part of each CDR3. Each record gives: CDR3 protein, CDR3 DNA, V gene, D gene, J gene, clone size. D genes are given only for firm matches. Rows give clone size only sometimes, using once, few, many, or a class for an expanded clone.

CSVEGQGRPDTQYF TGCAGCGTTGAAGGTCAGGGCCGCCCAGATACGCAGTATTTT TRBV29-1 NA TRBJ2-3 many
CASGLVPEERECYEQYF TGTGCTAGTGGTTTGGTACCTGAAGAGCGGGAGTGCTACGAGCAGTACTTC TRBV12-5 TRBD2 TRBJ2-7 NA
CASSFPISGNTICF TGTGCCAGCAGTTTCCCCATCTCTGGAAACACCATATGTTTT TRBV12-3/TRBV12-4 NA TRBJ1-3 NA
CASSATSDQSQHF TGTGCCAGCAGTGCCACCAGCGATCAGTCCCAGCATTTT TRBV6-1 NA TRBJ1-5 NA
CASSSTTISDTHYF TGTGCCAGCAGCTCAACCACAATCTCAGATACGCATTATTTT TRBV11-2 NA TRBJ2-3 NA
CASSSLAEQFF TGTGCCAGCAGCTCACTAGCGGAGCAGTTCTTC TRBV7-8 TRBD2 TRBJ2-1 NA
CSVEGGDRLRQGAFF TGCAGCGTTGAAGGTGGGGACAGGCTAAGACAGGGAGCTTTCTTT TRBV29-1 TRBD1 TRBJ1-1 few
CASSLGDRDGYTF TGTGCCAGCAGCTTAGGGGACAGGGATGGCTACACCTTC TRBV7-9 TRBD1 TRBJ1-2 few
CSVEDWDGPSGANVLTF TGCAGCGTTGAAGATTGGGACGGGCCCTCTGGGGCCAACGTCCTGACTTTC TRBV29-1 NA TRBJ2-6 NA
CSIVGFSGRAGLAKNIQYF TGCAGCATTGTGGGGTTTAGCGGGAGAGCGGGGCTAGCCAAAAACATTCAGTACTTC TRBV29-1 TRBD2 TRBJ2-4 NA
CASSRTEYERYF TGTGCCAGCAGCAGGACAGAATACGAGCGGTACTTC TRBV28 NA TRBJ2-7 NA
CATGALAGPRIF TGTGCCACCGGCGCGCTAGCGGGGCCTCGCATCTTC TRBV6-5 TRBD2 TRBJ2-7 NA
CASSPSASYEQYF TGTGCCAGCAGCCCCAGTGCCTCCTACGAGCAGTACTTC TRBV11-2 NA TRBJ2-7 many
CASSPGTGEETQYF TGTGCCAGCAGCCCCGGGACAGGGGAAGAGACCCAGTACTTC TRBV12-3/TRBV12-4 TRBD1 TRBJ2-5 few
CASSLRDRGVETQYF TGTGCCAGCAGTCTCCGGGACAGAGGGGTAGAGACCCAGTACTTC TRBV6-1 TRBD1 TRBJ2-5 NA
CASTQGGGGYTF TGTGCCAGCACCCAGGGGGGAGGCGGCTACACCTTC TRBV12-3/TRBV12-4 TRBD1 TRBJ1-2 few
CASSLLGQTGDTQYF TGTGCCAGCAGCTTACTAGGACAAACGGGAGATACGCAGTATTTT TRBV11-2 NA TRBJ2-3 many
CASSLDERTLPETQYF TGCGCCAGCAGCTTGGACGAGCGGACATTGCCGGAGACCCAGTACTTC TRBV5-1 NA TRBJ2-5 once
CAISESRKQDTQYF TGTGCCATCAGTGAGTCCCGGAAGCAAGATACGCAGTATTTT TRBV10-3 NA TRBJ2-3 NA
CASSSQGYNQPQHF TGTGCCAGCAGTTCACAGGGGTACAATCAGCCCCAGCATTTT TRBV6-5 TRBD1 TRBJ1-5 few
CASSLDPGYEKLFF TGTGCCAGCAGTTTAGATCCGGGTTATGAAAAACTGTTTTTT TRBV12-3/TRBV12-4 NA TRBJ1-4 NA
CASSLAGRAYEQYF TGTGCCAGCAGTCTAGCGGGACGGGCCTACGAGCAGTACTTC TRBV11-2 TRBD2 TRBJ2-7 many
CASSWSLNEKLLF TGTGCCAGCAGTTGGTCCTTGAATGAAAAACTGCTTTTT TRBV6-6 NA TRBJ1-4 once
CSVALASSSYNEQFF TGCAGCGTTGCGTTAGCTTCTAGCTCCTACAATGAGCAGTTCTTC TRBV29-1 NA TRBJ2-1 few
CANSLPPGERVAYEQYF TGTGCCAACAGCCTACCCCCGGGGGAGCGGGTGGCCTACGAGCAGTACTTC TRBV11-2 NA TRBJ2-7 NA
CASSPPGRGSYEQYF TGTGCCAGCTCACCACCGGGCAGGGGGTCCTACGAGCAGTACTTC TRBV18 TRBD1 TRBJ2-7 NA
CASSEGGLAYNEQFF TGCGCCAGCAGTGAGGGCGGACTAGCGTACAATGAGCAGTTCTTC TRBV10-1 TRBD2 TRBJ2-1 NA